Sequencing of this T cell receptor (beta chain) was carried out in a study of beta chain features in type 1 diabetes. The study's findings and limits: Reduced insertions and increased deletions marked VDJ junctions in type 1 diabetes patients.

CDR1 is SGDLS and CDR2 is YYNGEE in the germline V gene. The ends were cut back, 4 bases at V and 0 bases at J, with 15 bases in the middle. The CDR3 loop spans 16 amino acids. On this clone itself: Its cognate antigen is unknown.

Expressed TCRB transcripts were sequenced because the entire RNA isolate underwent reverse transcription. Clones were read by immunoSEQ multiplex PCR, and TCRdb kept only the in-frame ones, dropping some. There are about 330,000 clones in the sample; approximately 11% occur only once, and about 0.015% lies in the top ten. The TCR was taken from a woman aged 25 to 39 in good health. The rearrangement joins TRBV9 to TRBJ2-3; weak D call: TRBD2 (6 bases). The sequencing sample was made of naive CD4+ T cells from blood. The CDR3 DNA reads TGTGCCAGCAGCTCAAGGCGCGGGACTAGCACAGATACGCAGTATTTT. Its protein is CASSSRRGTSTDTQYF.